These 15 T cell receptor beta chains were sequenced from one sample in a study of blood T cells in healthy people across ages. The authors ran a second PCR of about 6 to 11 cycles using a sample-barcoded 5' primer and a J-beta primer mix. TCRdb analysed the 5' RACE reads with MiXCR anew, one entry per CDR3 protein. This sample carries 1.2 million to 1.5 million distinct CDR3 sequences, roughly 40% of them seen once, and the ten largest clones take 7.9%. Sequencing used blood. These receptors were taken from a woman aged 18-30 years in good health.

This chain joins TRBV29-1 and TRBJ2-5; a weak D match, TRBD1 (6 bases). The closer fit of TRBJ2-7 to the DNA end suggests the J call may be wrong. There are 14 residues in the CDR3. The germline V gene has CDR1 SQVTM and CDR2 ANQGSEA. CDR3 bases: TGCAGCGTTGCCCCGGGGACATCGCAGGACGAGCAGTACTTC. The encoded protein is CSVAPGTSQDEQYF.

This clonotype was seen only once. A read error is possible here, since a much larger clone lies one base away. The chain uses TRBV29-1 and TRBJ2-3, with 7 positions matching TRBD1. The length of the CDR3 is 13 residues. From germline, CDR1 is SQVTM and CDR2 ANQGSEA. CDR3 bases: TGCGGCGTTGACAGGGCTAGCACAGATACGCAGTATTTT. Its translation is CGVDRASTDTQYF.

J is TRBJ1-2 and V is TRBV10-3, with no clear D. The CDR3 has 13 residues. The germline CDR1 and CDR2 sequences are ENHRY and SYGVKD. V shed 7 bases and J shed 4 bases, with 13 bases lying between them. The CDR3 DNA reads as TGTGCCATCACGGCAGGAGGTAGCTATGGCTACACCTTC. It yields the protein CAITAGGSYGYTF.

V is TRBV2 and J is TRBJ1-6, with 8 bases that match TRBD1. V was pared by 8 bases and J by 7 bases, with 7 bases of the junction left unmatched. The germline gives CDR1 SNHLY, CDR2 FYNNEI. This CDR3 is 14 amino acids long. Here the CDR3 reads CASFRTGWNSPLHF. In DNA, the CDR3 is TGTGCCAGCTTTAGGACAGGGTGGAATTCACCCCTCCACTTT.

The rearrangement uses TRBV20-1 and TRBJ1-2; D possibly corresponds to TRBD1 (5 bases). Germline V CDR1 and CDR2: DFQATT, SNEGSKA (reference sequence). The CDR3 loop spans 15 amino acids. Between the trimmed V and J ends, which lost 4 bases and 1 base, there was a span of 16 bases. CDR3 in amino acids: CSATSDSQNNYGYTF. As DNA, the CDR3 is TGCAGTGCTACCTCCGACAGCCAGAATAACTATGGCTACACCTTC.

This clonotype was recorded many times. The chain joins TRBV20-1 to TRBJ1-5, with 7 bases lining up with TRBD1. Trimming cost V 3 bases and J 3 bases; bases outside gene matches: 5. Germline V gives CDR1 DFQATT, CDR2 SNEGSKA (reference sequence). This CDR3 contains 14 residues. CDR3 sequence (DNA): TGCAGTGCTAGGGTACAGGGGAACAATCAGCCCCAGCATTTT. Encoded protein: CSARVQGNNQPQHF.

V and J are TRBV7-9 and TRBJ2-1, with TRBD2 matching 10 bases. The CDR3 extends over 15 amino acids. Unmatched junction bases numbered 6, after V lost 2 bases and J lost 8 bases. The V gene's germline CDR1 is SEHNR and CDR2 FQNEAQ (reference sequence). The DNA for the CDR3 is TGTGCCAGCAGCTTACTAGCGGGAGAGAGCGATGAGCAGTTCTTC. Its translation is CASSLLAGESDEQFF.

The chain is built from TRBV30 and TRBJ2-7; the D gene could be TRBD1 or TRBD2 (5 bases each). The CDR3 runs to 16 residues. Per germline, CDR1 GTSNPN and CDR2 SVGIG (reference sequence). Trimming stripped 4 bases from V and 3 bases from J, with 22 bases between. CDR3 in amino acids: CAWNYRGVGNYYEQYV. CDR3 sequence (DNA): TGTGCCTGGAACTACCGAGGGGTCGGGAACTACTACGAGCAGTACGTC.

This clonotype has only a few counts. The chain recombines TRBV28 with TRBJ2-3; 10 bases agree with TRBD2. CDR1 is MDHEN and CDR2 is SYDVKM in the germline V gene. CDR3 size: 17 residues. With V trimmed by 2 bases and J by 0 bases, 5 bases remained unmatched. CDR3 region: CASSLVTSGYSTDTQYF. CDR3 nucleotide sequence: TGTGCCAGCAGTTTAGTGACTAGCGGGTATAGCACAGATACGCAGTATTTT.

The chain recombines TRBV27 with TRBJ2-5; D gene ambiguous. The germline gives CDR1 MNHEY, CDR2 SMNVEV (reference sequence). V was shortened by 4 bases and J by 5 bases, with 11 bases between the two germline ends. The CDR3 sequence is 13 residues long. The CDR3 loop reads CASSSSLWETQYF. The CDR3 DNA sequence: TGTGCCAGCAGTTCGTCCCTCTGGGAGACCCAGTACTTC.

The V call is TRBV9, the J call TRBJ2-3, with D possibly TRBD2 on 7 matching bases. V shed 5 bases and J shed 2 bases, with 18 bases lying between them. From germline, CDR1 is SGDLS and CDR2 YYNGEE. The length of the CDR3 is 16 residues. The CDR3 loop is CASRGAGAGDTDTQYF. Here the CDR3 DNA reads TGTGCCAGCAGGGGGGCGGGGGCAGGGGACACAGATACGCAGTATTTT. Variable domain in full (rest from reference TRBV9 and TRBJ2-3): DSGVTQTPKHLITATGQRVTLRCSPRSGDLSVYWYQQSLDQGLQFLIQYYNGEERAKGNILERFSAQQFPDLHSELNLSSLELGDSALYFCASRGAGAGDTDTQYFGPGTRLTVL.

This clonotype is a singleton in its sample. This chain links TRBV12-3 or TRBV12-4 with TRBJ1-2; D ambiguous. The V end lost 3 bases, the J end lost 7 bases, and 24 bases lay between the germline ends. The CDR3 has 17 amino acids. Here the CDR3 reads CASSLVVAVSEGCGYTF. As DNA, the CDR3 is TGTGCCAGCAGTTTGGTCGTGGCAGTCTCAGAGGGATGTGGCTACACCTTC.

This clonotype was counted a few times. This chain links TRBV20-1 with TRBJ1-5; D is possibly TRBD1 (5 bases). This CDR3 is 15 amino acids long. CDR1 is DFQATT and CDR2 is SNEGSKA in the germline V gene (reference sequence). Between the trimmed V and J ends, which lost 0 bases and 5 bases, there was a span of 14 bases. The CDR3 DNA is TGCAGTGCTAGAGATGTCCAGGGACGAGATCAGCCCCAGCATTTT. Translation gives CSARDVQGRDQPQHF.

This clonotype occurred a few times. This chain joins TRBV20-1 and TRBJ2-7; D possibly uses TRBD1 or TRBD2 (5 bases each). Trimming took 0 bases from V and 6 from J, leaving 9 bases between them. Germline V gives CDR1 DFQATT, CDR2 SNEGSKA (reference sequence). The CDR3 consists of 12 residues. CDR3 sequence: CSARDQGPEQYF. The CDR3, as DNA: TGCAGTGCTAGAGACCAGGGACCCGAGCAGTACTTC.

The chain employs TRBV25-1 and TRBJ2-7; possible D gene TRBD1, 5 bases. Trimming shortened V by 3 bases and J by 3 bases, and 12 bases separated the two germline ends. Germline loops: CDR1 MGHDK, CDR2 SYGVNS. The CDR3 sequence is 14 residues long. The CDR3 bases are TGTGCCAGCAGTGACTCAAAACAGGACTACGAGCAGTACTTC. Translated: CASSDSKQDYEQYF.